The present entry profiles one TCR beta chain with its context. This sample is part of a study of blood T cell repertoires in COVID-19. CDR3 length equals 14 residues. V lost 2 bases and J 9 bases, leaving 14 bases between the germline ends. Participants had their cohort set by participant-reported clinical history. Assay: immunoSEQ multiplex PCR; the TCRdb copy retains only in-frame clones and omits some. The sample comprises 300,000 to 400,000 clones, 80% to 90% of which are singletons, and approximately 4.4% rests with the top ten. The V call is TRBV23-1, the J call TRBJ1-5; a possible D gene is TRBD1 (6 bases). TRBV23-1 carries the ORF label, with uncertain function. Sequenced: PBMCs or T cells enriched from blood (not recorded which). The clonotype originates from a woman aged 35 to 49 with acute COVID-19. DNA of the CDR3: TGCGCCAGCAGTCAACCTAGGGGGGGGGTGCCCCAGCATTTT. Translating gives CASSQPRGGVPQHF.